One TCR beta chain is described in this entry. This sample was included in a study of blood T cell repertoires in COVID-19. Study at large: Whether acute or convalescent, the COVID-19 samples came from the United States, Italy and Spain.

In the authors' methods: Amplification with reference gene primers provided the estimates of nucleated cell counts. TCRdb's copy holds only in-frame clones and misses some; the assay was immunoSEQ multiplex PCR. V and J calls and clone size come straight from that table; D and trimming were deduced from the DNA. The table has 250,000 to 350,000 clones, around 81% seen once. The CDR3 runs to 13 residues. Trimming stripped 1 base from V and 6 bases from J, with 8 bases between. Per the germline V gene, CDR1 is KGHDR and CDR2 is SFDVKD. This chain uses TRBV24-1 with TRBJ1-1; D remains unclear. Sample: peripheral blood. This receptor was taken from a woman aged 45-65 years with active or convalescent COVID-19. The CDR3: CATSDFGEAEAFF. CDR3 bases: TGTGCCACCAGTGATTTCGGGGAAGCTGAAGCTTTCTTT.